This TCR beta chain was obtained from a study of sequential checkpoint blockade in melanoma. As for the study in general: First-line arms were nivolumab then ipilimumab, or the reverse, randomized 1:1. After both sequences, patients received maintenance nivolumab.

Clones were sequenced by immunoSEQ multiplex PCR, and TCRdb holds only the in-frame ones, with some missing. The sample has roughly 31,000 clones; 86% are singletons. Treatment described: randomized to nivolumab then ipilimumab (arm A) or the reverse (arm B). None of the patients previously received DNA-damaging chemotherapy. Sorted cells were live CD3+CD8+, lacking CD19 and CD56, from PBMCs. This material consisted of CD8+ T cells sorted from blood (inferred from file names), taken from a patient given nivolumab and ipilimumab in sequence. This sequence was found in a human donor with melanoma.

CDR3: CASSQVGRAGQPQHF. The CDR3 DNA reads as TGCGCCAGCAGCCAAGTCGGCAGGGCGGGACAGCCCCAGCATTTT. The chain uses TRBV4-1 and TRBJ1-5; tentatively, D is TRBD1 (5 bases). CDR1 is MGHRA, CDR2 YSYEKL, per germline. Trimming shortened V by 1 base and J by 7 bases, and 14 bases separated the two germline ends. The CDR3 covers 15 residues.